This entry lists 16 T cell receptor beta chains sequenced from one sample in a study of T cell clones after liver transplantation. Sequencing used immunoSEQ multiplex PCR; TCRdb keeps in-frame clones, though not all of them. The sample shows tens of thousands of clones, 90% of them seen only once. This sample comprised CD4+ T cells from blood, obtained before liver transplant. These receptors all come from a human donor who received a liver transplant.

The chain combines TRBV7-9 with TRBJ2-1, with D tentatively TRBD2 (5 bases). Between the trimmed V and J ends, which lost 6 bases and 1 base, there was a span of 13 bases. This CDR3 contains 15 residues. Germline V gene data show CDR1 as SEHNR and CDR2 as FQNEAQ (reference sequence). The CDR3 sequence: CASSYTRGSYNEQFF. The CDR3 DNA is TGTGCCAGCAGTTATACTAGAGGTTCCTACAATGAGCAGTTCTTC. The complete variable domain, with remaining parts taken from reference TRBV7-9 and TRBJ2-1, reads DTGVSQNPRHKITKRGQNVTFRCDPISEHNRLYWYRQTLGQGPEFLTYFQNEAQLEKSRLLSDRFSAERPKGSFSTLEIQRTEQGDSAMYLCASSYTRGSYNEQFFGPGTRLTVL.

The chain links TRBV4-2 to TRBJ2-3; D might be TRBD2 (6 bases). Between the trimmed V and J ends, which lost 0 bases and 6 bases, there was a span of 13 bases. This CDR3 comprises 15 residues. In germline, CDR1 is LGHNA, CDR2 YNFKEQ. CDR3 amino acids: CASSQDPGRWDTQYF. The CDR3, as DNA: TGTGCCAGCAGCCAAGACCCCGGGAGATGGGATACGCAGTATTTT.

V usage is TRBV2 and J usage is TRBJ1-5; D uncertain. Germline V gene lookup returns CDR1 SNHLY and CDR2 FYNNEI. This CDR3 region has 15 residues. The V and J ends lost 6 bases and 3 bases respectively, with 15 bases between them. CDR3 coding DNA: TGTGCCAGCAGACTCTTCGGTTCTTTCAATCAGCCCCAGCATTTT. It specifies CASRLFGSFNQPQHF.

The CDR3 DNA follows: TGCGCCAGCAGCCGGGGCGGTGAACTACTGAACACTGAAGCTTTCTTT. Translating gives CASSRGGELLNTEAFF. V and J are TRBV5-1 and TRBJ1-1; tentative D call: TRBD1 (5 bases). CDR1 and CDR2 from the germline V gene are SGHRS and YFSETQ. With 4 bases removed from V and 0 bases from J, the gap between germline ends came to 16 bases. This CDR3 contains 16 residues.

The rearrangement joins TRBV18 to TRBJ1-3; D remains ambiguous. Germline loops: CDR1 KGHSH, CDR2 LQKENI. The V and J ends lost 6 bases and 0 bases respectively, with 9 bases between them. The CDR3 totals 14 residues. In DNA, the CDR3 is TGTGCCAGCTCCCCCGGATACTCTGGAAACACCATATATTTT. Its protein is CASSPGYSGNTIYF.

The gene calls are TRBV5-6 and TRBJ2-5; TRBD2 matches at 9 bases. The CDR3 is 17 amino acids. After removal of 1 base from V and 0 bases from J, the junction contained 7 bases not matched to a gene. The germline V gene has CDR1 SGHDT and CDR2 YYEEEE. The CDR3: CASSLRRASGNQETQYF. CDR3 sequence (DNA): TGTGCCAGCAGCTTGAGGAGGGCTAGCGGGAACCAAGAGACCCAGTACTTC.

This clone was detected once. This rearrangement joins TRBV2 to TRBJ1-1, with D perhaps TRBD1 (5 bases). CDR3 length: 13 residues. The ends were cut back, 8 bases at V and 3 bases at J, with 13 bases in the middle. In germline, CDR1 is SNHLY, CDR2 FYNNEI. CDR3 loop: CASSRGVDTEAFF. CDR3 bases: TGTGCCAGCTCGAGGGGAGTAGACACTGAAGCTTTCTTT.

The CDR3 DNA follows: TGTGCCAGCTCCCCGTCGGCGGACACCTACGAGCAGTACTTC. Its translation: CASSPSADTYEQYF. V usage is TRBV18 and J usage is TRBJ2-7; possibly TRBD1 for D (5 bases). The CDR3 loop spans 14 amino acids. Trimming cost V 6 bases and J 2 bases, with 14 bases left between them. Germline-derived CDR1 and CDR2 are KGHSH and LQKENI. Complete variable domain (other parts from reference TRBV18 and TRBJ2-7): NAGVMQNPRHLVRRRGQEARLRCSPMKGHSHVYWYRQLPEEGLKFMVYLQKENIIDESGMPKERFSAEFPKEGPSILRIQQVVRGDSAAYFCASSPSADTYEQYFGPGTRLTVT.

This chain uses TRBV9 with TRBJ2-2, with a possible D match to TRBD1 (5 bases). Germline CDR1 is SGDLS and CDR2 is YYNGEE. This CDR3 is 15 amino acids long. Trimming cost V 0 bases and J 5 bases, with 11 bases left between them. The CDR3 region has the DNA TGTGCCAGCAGCGTAGTCCAAGGGGTGACCGGGGAGCTGTTTTTT. It yields the protein CASSVVQGVTGELFF. Full variable domain (remainder filled in from reference TRBV9 and TRBJ2-2): DSGVTQTPKHLITATGQRVTLRCSPRSGDLSVYWYQQSLDQGLQFLIQYYNGEERAKGNILERFSAQQFPDLHSELNLSSLELGDSALYFCASSVVQGVTGELFFGEGSRLTVL.

The genes are TRBV7-9 and TRBJ1-2; TRBD1 aligns across 9 bases. Looked up from germline, CDR1 is SEHNR and CDR2 is FQNEAQ (reference sequence). This CDR3 region has 14 residues. The trim removed 7 bases at V and 7 bases at J, leaving 10 bases unmatched. DNA of the CDR3: TGTGCCAGCACCCTCCAAACAGGGGGCGGTGGCTACACCTTC. Residues: CASTLQTGGGGYTF.

The chain uses TRBV27 and TRBJ2-4; 9 positions match TRBD1. Trimming removed 5 bases from V and 0 bases from J; junction bases left unmatched: 5. Germline CDR1 MNHEY, CDR2 SMNVEV (reference sequence). The CDR3 is 16 amino acids. CDR3 in amino acids: CASSAKTGGAKNIQYF. CDR3 DNA: TGTGCCAGCAGTGCCAAGACAGGGGGAGCCAAAAACATTCAGTACTTC.

The DNA of the CDR3 is TGCGCCAGCAGCTTGGTTACGGGGACTGATGGCTATGGCTACACCTTC. Its translation is CASSLVTGTDGYGYTF. The rearrangement uses TRBV5-1 and TRBJ1-2; possibly TRBD1 for D (5 bases). The germline gives CDR1 SGHRS, CDR2 YFSETQ. The CDR3 is made up of 16 amino acids. V lost 0 bases to trimming and J lost 4 bases, with 16 bases between them.

The chain joins TRBV28 to TRBJ2-3; TRBD2 aligns across 8 bases. The CDR3 is made up of 15 amino acids. With V trimmed by 3 bases and J by 1 base, 3 bases remained unmatched. Germline V lookup: CDR1 MDHEN, CDR2 SYDVKM. The CDR3 region is CASSFLAGGTDTQYF. In DNA form, the CDR3 reads TGTGCCAGCAGTTTTCTAGCGGGTGGCACAGATACGCAGTATTTT.

The V and J genes are TRBV11-3 and TRBJ2-7; tentative D call: TRBD1 (6 bases). With 6 bases removed from V and 6 bases from J, the gap between germline ends came to 15 bases. This CDR3 has 13 amino acids. Germline V gene lookup returns CDR1 SGHNT and CDR2 YENEEA. CDR3 sequence: CASRAGAGGEQYF. The CDR3 DNA reads TGTGCCAGCAGAGCAGGGGCTGGGGGCGAGCAGTACTTC.

V and J are TRBV11-3 and TRBJ2-1; 13 nucleotides align to TRBD2. The CDR3 sequence is 15 residues long. Germline V CDR1 and CDR2: SGHNT, YENEEA. Losses at the gene ends were 1 base for V and 8 bases for J; bases not matched to a gene: 2. CDR3 in amino acids: CASSLGTSGGDEQFF. In DNA form, the CDR3 reads TGTGCCAGCAGCTTAGGTACTAGCGGGGGGGATGAGCAGTTCTTC. Full variable domain (rest looked up from reference TRBV11-3 and TRBJ2-1): EAGVVQSPRYKIIEKKQPVAFWCNPISGHNTLYWYLQNLGQGPELLIRYENEEAVDDSQLPKDRFSAERLKGVDSTLKIQPAELGDSAVYLCASSLGTSGGDEQFFGPGTRLTVL.

The genes are TRBV7-6 and TRBJ1-4, with TRBD1 identical over 7 bases. Germline V gene lookup returns CDR1 SGHVS and CDR2 FNYEAQ. V gave up 0 bases and J gave up 2 bases; unmatched junction bases: 9. This CDR3 contains 18 residues. CDR3 in amino acids: CASSLAKTGYRTNEKLFF. CDR3 nucleotides: TGTGCCAGCAGCTTAGCCAAGACAGGGTATCGGACTAATGAAAAACTGTTTTTT. The full variable domain, in which reference TRBV7-6 and TRBJ1-4 provide the parts outside the CDR3, is GAGVSQSPRYKVTKRGQDVALRCDPISGHVSLYWYRQALGQGPEFLTYFNYEAQQDKSGLPNDRFSAERPEGSISTLTIQRTEQRDSAMYRCASSLAKTGYRTNEKLFFGSGTQLSVL.